These T cell receptor beta chains were read from a single sample in a study of T cell responses to AZD1222 COVID-19 vaccine. Sequenced by immunoSEQ multiplex PCR; TCRdb stores in-frame clones only, minus some. This sample yields 110,000 or so clones, of which 88% are seen a single time; about 4% belongs to the top ten. Sequences were derived from peripheral blood, sampled 28 days after the second AZD1222 dose. Receptor source: an adult who received the AZD1222 COVID-19 vaccine. Both conserved end residues are part of each CDR3. Fields, in order: J gene, V gene, D gene, CDR3 protein, CDR3 DNA. A D gene is named only where the DNA matches it firmly.

TRBJ1-2,TRBV6-5,TRBD1,CASSLPGGDYGYTF,TGTGCCAGCAGTCTCCCAGGGGGCGACTATGGCTACACCTTC
TRBJ1-1,TRBV5-1,TRBD1,CASSPTGNMNTEAFF,TGCGCCAGCAGCCCGACAGGGAATATGAACACTGAAGCTTTCTTT
TRBJ1-1,TRBV20-1,.,CSSTGNTEAFF,TGCAGCTCCACCGGGAACACTGAAGCTTTCTTT
TRBJ1-5,TRBV6-2/TRBV6-3,TRBD1,CASSYLTGGNQPQHF,TGTGCCAGCAGTTATTTGACAGGGGGGAATCAGCCCCAGCATTTT
TRBJ1-2,TRBV27,TRBD1,CASSEDRAGGYTF,TGTGCCAGCAGTGAAGACAGGGCGGGTGGCTACACCTTC
TRBJ2-1,TRBV4-1,.,CASSQDGQGGSYNEQFF,TGCGCCAGCAGCCAAGATGGACAGGGAGGGTCCTACAATGAGCAGTTCTTC
TRBJ2-6,TRBV19,TRBD1,CASSIELGQGFTGANVLTF,TGTGCCAGTAGTATAGAGTTGGGACAGGGGTTTACTGGGGCCAACGTCCTGACTTTC
TRBJ2-5,TRBV28,.,CASNRGAQQETQYF,TGTGCCAGCAACCGGGGGGCACAACAAGAGACCCAGTACTTC
TRBJ2-2,TRBV19,.,CAAGLTGSNTGELFF,TGTGCCGCGGGGCTGACAGGTTCGAACACCGGGGAGCTGTTTTTT
TRBJ2-2,TRBV9,TRBD2,CASSQRGGNTGELFF,TGTGCCAGCAGCCAGCGGGGGGGCAACACCGGGGAGCTGTTTTTT